The T cell receptor beta chain under discussion was sequenced for a study of cytomegalovirus exposure and HLA in healthy donors. This clone showed up just a few times. Its antigen is unidentified. The PCR employed 60 Vbeta primers together with 13 Jbeta primers. TCRdb's table, derived via immunoSEQ multiplex PCR, lists solely in-frame clones and lacks some. The data contain under 200,000 clones, 70% to 80% of them singletons. Notes on the study in general: According to an earlier analysis, most TCR beta V segments yielded productive rearrangements about 87% or about 30% of the time.

The sequenced sample was PBMCs. The TCR comes from a male donor in good health and CMV-seropositive.

The CDR3 sequence: CASSLTGVETQYF. CDR3 coding DNA: TGTGCCAGCAGCTTGACAGGGGTCGAGACCCAGTACTTC. The chain carries TRBV7-9 and TRBJ2-5, with 8 bases aligning to TRBD1. The CDR3 runs 13 residues. Germline CDR1 reads SEHNR; CDR2 reads FQNEAQ (reference sequence). After removal of 3 bases from V and 5 bases from J, the junction contained 2 bases not matched to a gene.